This T cell receptor (beta chain) was documented in a study of blood T cells in healthy people across ages. Study-level findings and limits: Aged donors had fewer naive CD4+ cells and lower diversity than long-lived donors. Per million T cells, TCR beta diversity dropped about linearly as age rose.

The second PCR ran 7 to 11 cycles with a sample-barcoded 5' primer and J-beta primers. The authors tagged each cDNA molecule using a template-switch adaptor with 12 random nucleotides. All samples gave at least 2.5 million CDR3-containing paired-end reads. TCRdb reanalysed the 5' RACE reads using MiXCR and keeps one entry per CDR3 protein. In the table there are fewer than 750,000 distinct CDR3 sequences, around half of which are singletons. There are a few counts of this clonotype. The target antigen is unknown. This CDR3 is 15 amino acids long. The V gene lost 2 bases and the J gene lost 5 bases, with 14 bases spanning the gap. Looked up from germline, CDR1 is MNHEY and CDR2 is SVGAGI.

The chain employs TRBV6-5 and TRBJ2-3; tentative D call: TRBD2 (6 bases). The specimen sequenced was blood. The receptor's source is an elderly man in good health. For the CDR3, the DNA is TGTGCCAGCAGTTACCTCGGGACTCAAAAAGATACGCAGTATTTT. Encoded protein: CASSYLGTQKDTQYF.